This T cell receptor beta chain derives from a study of vaccination effects on CD4 cells after COVID-19. In the study overall: Sampling occurred 16 days and one week pre-vaccination in a couple of convalescent patients.

Points from the study as a whole: Clones from infection and from vaccination both contracted markedly late after vaccination.

With the ViraFEST assay, the study expanded antigen-specific CD4+ T cells using viral peptide pools, then sequenced them. Following an approximately 11-day culture, CD4+ T cells were purified. From March to December 2020, the person had a SARS-CoV-2 infection that was confirmed by PCR. They grew some 1.9 million PBMC in each well, adding 7.5 to 10 IU/ml IL-2 and about 10 ug/ml peptides. Half-medium changes using IL-2 medium occurred on days 3 and 7. To note about this clone: The antigen is unknown.

Sequenced by immunoSEQ multiplex PCR; TCRdb stores in-frame clones only, minus some. The repertoire holds 20,000 to 30,000 clones, with 69% as singletons. The TCR comes from a human donor who had a prior SARS-CoV-2 infection. The sample consisted of CD4+ T cells from PBMCs cultured with SARS-CoV-2 spike peptides, taken before COVID-19 vaccination.

In DNA, the CDR3 is TGTGCCAGCAGCTTAGTCGGGGAGCTGTTTTTT. Translating it yields CASSLVGELFF. This chain joins TRBV11-2 and TRBJ2-2; D call uncertain. Germline loops: CDR1 SGHAT, CDR2 FQNNGV. The CDR3 runs to 11 residues. Trimming left V 1 base short and J 7 bases short, with 1 base between.